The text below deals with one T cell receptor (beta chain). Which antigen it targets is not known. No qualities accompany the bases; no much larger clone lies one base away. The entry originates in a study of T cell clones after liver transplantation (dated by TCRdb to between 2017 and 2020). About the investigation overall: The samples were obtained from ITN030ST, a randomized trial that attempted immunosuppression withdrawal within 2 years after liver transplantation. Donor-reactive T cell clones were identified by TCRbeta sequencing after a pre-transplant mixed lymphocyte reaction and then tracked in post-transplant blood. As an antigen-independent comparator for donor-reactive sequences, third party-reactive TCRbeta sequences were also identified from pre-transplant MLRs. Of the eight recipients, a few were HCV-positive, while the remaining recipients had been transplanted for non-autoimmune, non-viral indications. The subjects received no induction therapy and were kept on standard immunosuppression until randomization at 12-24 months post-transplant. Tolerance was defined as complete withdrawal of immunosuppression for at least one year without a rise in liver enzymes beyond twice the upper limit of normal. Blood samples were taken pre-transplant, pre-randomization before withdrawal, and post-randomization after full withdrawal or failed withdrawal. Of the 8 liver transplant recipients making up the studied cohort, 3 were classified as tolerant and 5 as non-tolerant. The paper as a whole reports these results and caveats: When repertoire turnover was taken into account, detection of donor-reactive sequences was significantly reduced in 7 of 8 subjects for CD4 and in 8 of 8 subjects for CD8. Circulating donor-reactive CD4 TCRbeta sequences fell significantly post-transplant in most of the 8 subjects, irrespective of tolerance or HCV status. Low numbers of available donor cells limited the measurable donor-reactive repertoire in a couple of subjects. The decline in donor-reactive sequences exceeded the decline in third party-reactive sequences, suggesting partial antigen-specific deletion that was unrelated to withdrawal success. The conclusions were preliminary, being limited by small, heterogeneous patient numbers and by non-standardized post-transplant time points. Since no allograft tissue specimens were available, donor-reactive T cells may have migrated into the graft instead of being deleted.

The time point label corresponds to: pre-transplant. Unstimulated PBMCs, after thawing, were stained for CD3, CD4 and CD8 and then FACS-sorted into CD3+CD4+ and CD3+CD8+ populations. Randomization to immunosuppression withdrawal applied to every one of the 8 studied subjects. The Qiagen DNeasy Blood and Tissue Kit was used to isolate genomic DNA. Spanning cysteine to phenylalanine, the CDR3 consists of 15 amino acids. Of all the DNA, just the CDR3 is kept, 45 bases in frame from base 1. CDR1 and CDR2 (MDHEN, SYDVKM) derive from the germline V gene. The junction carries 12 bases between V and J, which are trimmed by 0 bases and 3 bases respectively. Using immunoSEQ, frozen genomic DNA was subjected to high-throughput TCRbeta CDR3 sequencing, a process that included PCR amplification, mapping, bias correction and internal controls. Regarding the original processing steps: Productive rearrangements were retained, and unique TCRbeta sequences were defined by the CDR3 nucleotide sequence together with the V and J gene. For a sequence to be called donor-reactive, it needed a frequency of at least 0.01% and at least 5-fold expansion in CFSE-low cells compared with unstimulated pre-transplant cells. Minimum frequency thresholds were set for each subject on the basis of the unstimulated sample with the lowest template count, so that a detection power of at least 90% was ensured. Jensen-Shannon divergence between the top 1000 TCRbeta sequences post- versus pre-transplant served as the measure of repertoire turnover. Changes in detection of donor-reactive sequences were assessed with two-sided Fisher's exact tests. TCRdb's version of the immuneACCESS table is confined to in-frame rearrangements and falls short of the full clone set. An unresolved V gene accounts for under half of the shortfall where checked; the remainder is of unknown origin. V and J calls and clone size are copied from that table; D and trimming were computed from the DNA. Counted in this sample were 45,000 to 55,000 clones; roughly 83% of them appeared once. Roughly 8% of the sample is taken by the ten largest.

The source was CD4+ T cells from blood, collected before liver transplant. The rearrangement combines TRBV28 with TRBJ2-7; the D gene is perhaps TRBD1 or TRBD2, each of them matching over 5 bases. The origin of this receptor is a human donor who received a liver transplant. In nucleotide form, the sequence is TGTGCCAGCAGTTTATGGGGGCAGGGAGACTACGAGCAGTACTTC. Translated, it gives CASSLWGQGDYEQYF.